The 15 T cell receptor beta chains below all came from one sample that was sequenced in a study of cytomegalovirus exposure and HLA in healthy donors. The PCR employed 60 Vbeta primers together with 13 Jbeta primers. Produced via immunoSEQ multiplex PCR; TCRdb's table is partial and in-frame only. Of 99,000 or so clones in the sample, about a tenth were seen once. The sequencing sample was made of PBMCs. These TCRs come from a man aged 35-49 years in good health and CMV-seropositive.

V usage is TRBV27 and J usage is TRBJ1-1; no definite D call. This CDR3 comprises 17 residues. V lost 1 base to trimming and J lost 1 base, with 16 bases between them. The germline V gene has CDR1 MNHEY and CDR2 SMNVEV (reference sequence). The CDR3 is CASSLLAGRKSNTEAFF. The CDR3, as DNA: TGTGCCAGCAGTTTATTGGCGGGGAGAAAATCGAACACTGAAGCTTTCTTT.

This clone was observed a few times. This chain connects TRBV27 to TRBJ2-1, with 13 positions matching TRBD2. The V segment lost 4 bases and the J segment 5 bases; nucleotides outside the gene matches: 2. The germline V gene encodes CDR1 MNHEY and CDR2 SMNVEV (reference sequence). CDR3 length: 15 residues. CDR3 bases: TGTGCCAGCAGTTGGGGGACTAGCGGGGACAATGAGCAGTTCTTC. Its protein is CASSWGTSGDNEQFF.

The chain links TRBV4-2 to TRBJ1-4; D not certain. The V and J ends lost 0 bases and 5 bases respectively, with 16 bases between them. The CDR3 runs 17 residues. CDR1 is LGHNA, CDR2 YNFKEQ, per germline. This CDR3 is CASSQERAIGRNEKLFF. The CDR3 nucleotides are TGTGCCAGCAGCCAAGAGAGGGCAATAGGACGGAATGAAAAACTGTTTTTT.

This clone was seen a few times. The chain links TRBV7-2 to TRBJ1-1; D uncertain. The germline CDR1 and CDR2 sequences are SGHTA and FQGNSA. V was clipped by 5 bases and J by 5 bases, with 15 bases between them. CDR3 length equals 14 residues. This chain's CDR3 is CASSPLPGLTEAFF. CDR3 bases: TGTGCCAGCAGCCCGCTGCCCGGGTTGACTGAAGCTTTCTTT.

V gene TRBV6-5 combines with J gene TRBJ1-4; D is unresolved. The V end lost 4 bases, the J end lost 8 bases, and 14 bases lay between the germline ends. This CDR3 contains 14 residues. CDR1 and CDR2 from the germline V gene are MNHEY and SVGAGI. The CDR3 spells CASSSSFLREKLFF. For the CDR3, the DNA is TGTGCCAGCAGTTCCTCGTTTTTGAGGGAAAAACTGTTTTTT.

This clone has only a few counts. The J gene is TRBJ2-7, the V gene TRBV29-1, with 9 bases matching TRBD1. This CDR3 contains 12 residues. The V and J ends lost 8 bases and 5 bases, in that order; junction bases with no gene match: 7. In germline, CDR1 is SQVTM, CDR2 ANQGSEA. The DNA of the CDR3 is TGCAGCCCCAGACAGGGGGTTGACGAGCAGTACTTC. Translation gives CSPRQGVDEQYF.

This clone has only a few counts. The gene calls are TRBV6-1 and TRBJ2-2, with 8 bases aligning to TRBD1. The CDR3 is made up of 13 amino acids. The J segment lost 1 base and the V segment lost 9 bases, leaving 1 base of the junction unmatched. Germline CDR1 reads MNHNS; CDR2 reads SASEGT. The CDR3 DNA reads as TGTGCCAGTGACAGGGGGAACACCGGGGAGCTGTTTTTT. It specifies CASDRGNTGELFF.

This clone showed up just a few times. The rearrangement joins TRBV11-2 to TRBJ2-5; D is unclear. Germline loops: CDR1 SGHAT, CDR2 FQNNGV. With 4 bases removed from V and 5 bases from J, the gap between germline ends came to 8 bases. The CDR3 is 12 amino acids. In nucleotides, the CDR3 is TGTGCCAGCAGCTCCTCACGGGAGACCCAGTACTTC. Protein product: CASSSSRETQYF.

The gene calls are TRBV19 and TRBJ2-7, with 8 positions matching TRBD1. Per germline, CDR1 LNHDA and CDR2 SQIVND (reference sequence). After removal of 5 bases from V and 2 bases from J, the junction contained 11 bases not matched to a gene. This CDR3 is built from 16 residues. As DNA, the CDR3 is TGTGCCAGTAGTGCTTATTCGACAGGGGTCGCCTACGAGCAGTACTTC. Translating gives CASSAYSTGVAYEQYF.

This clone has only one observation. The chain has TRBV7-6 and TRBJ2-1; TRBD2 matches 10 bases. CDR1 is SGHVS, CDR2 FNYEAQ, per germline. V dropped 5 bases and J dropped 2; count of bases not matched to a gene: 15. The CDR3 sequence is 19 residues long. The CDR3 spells CASSPISGKGLAAYNEQFF. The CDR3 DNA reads TGTGCCAGCAGCCCGATATCGGGCAAAGGACTAGCGGCCTACAATGAGCAGTTCTTC.

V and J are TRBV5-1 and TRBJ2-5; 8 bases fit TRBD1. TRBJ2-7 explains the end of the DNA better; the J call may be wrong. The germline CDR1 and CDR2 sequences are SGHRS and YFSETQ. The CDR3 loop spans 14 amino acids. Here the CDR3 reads CASRTGQESYEQYF. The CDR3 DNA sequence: TGCGCCAGCAGGACGGGACAGGAGTCCTACGAGCAGTACTTC.

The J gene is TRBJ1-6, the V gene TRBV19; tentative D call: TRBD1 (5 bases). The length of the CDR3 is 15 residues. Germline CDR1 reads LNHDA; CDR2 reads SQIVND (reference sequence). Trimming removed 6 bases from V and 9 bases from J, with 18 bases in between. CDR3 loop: CASRPPGIGSSPLHF. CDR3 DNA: TGTGCCAGTAGACCTCCAGGGATTGGTAGTTCACCCCTCCACTTT.

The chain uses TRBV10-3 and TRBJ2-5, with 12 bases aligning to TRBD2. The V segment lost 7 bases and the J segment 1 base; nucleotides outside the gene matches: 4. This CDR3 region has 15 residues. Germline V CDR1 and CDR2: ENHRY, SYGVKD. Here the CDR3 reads CAITSTSGGQETQYF. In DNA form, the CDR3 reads TGTGCCATCACTTCGACTAGCGGGGGCCAAGAGACCCAGTACTTC.

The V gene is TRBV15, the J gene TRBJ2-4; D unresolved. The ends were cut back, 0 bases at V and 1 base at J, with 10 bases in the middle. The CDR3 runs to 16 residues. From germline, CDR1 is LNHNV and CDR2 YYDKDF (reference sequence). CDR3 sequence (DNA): TGTGCCACCAGCAGAGATTCCGGAGAGGCCAAAAACATTCAGTACTTC. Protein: CATSRDSGEAKNIQYF.

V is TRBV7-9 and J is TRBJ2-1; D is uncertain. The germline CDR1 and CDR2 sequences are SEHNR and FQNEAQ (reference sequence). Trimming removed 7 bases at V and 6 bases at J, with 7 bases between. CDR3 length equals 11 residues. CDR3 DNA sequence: TGTGCCAGCACCGAGGTCAATGAGCAGTTCTTC. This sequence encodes CASTEVNEQFF. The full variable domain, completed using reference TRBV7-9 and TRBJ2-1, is DTGVSQNPRHKITKRGQNVTFRCDPISEHNRLYWYRQTLGQGPEFLTYFQNEAQLEKSRLLSDRFSAERPKGSFSTLEIQRTEQGDSAMYLCASTEVNEQFFGPGTRLTVL.